This passage covers 30 T cell receptor beta chains from one sample sequenced in a study of cytomegalovirus exposure and HLA in healthy donors. It was with 60 Vbeta and 13 Jbeta primers that the PCR ran. Only in-frame clones appear in the TCRdb table, and some are missing; sequencing was by immunoSEQ multiplex PCR. The sample includes 150,000 to 180,000 clones, more than 70% seen only once; the top ten take 4.5% to 7%. The sample taken for sequencing was PBMCs. These receptors came from a woman in her 40s in good health and CMV-seropositive.

This clone was observed a few times. The rearrangement links TRBV25-1 to TRBJ1-2; a possible D gene is TRBD1 (5 bases). The CDR3 covers 15 residues. Trimming left V 3 bases short and J 2 bases short, with 13 bases between. Germline V gene data show CDR1 as MGHDK and CDR2 as SYGVNS. The CDR3 region has the DNA TGTGCCAGCAGTGACCCCTCCGGGGGGAACTATGGCTACACCTTC. Amino acid sequence: CASSDPSGGNYGYTF.

The table lists this clone with a count of one. The chain carries TRBV6-5 and TRBJ1-1; weak D call: TRBD1 (5 bases). From germline, CDR1 is MNHEY and CDR2 SVGAGI. V was trimmed by 6 bases and J by 1 base, leaving 9 bases between them. The CDR3 runs to 13 residues. The CDR3 loop is CASSLDKNTEAFF. The DNA of the CDR3 is TGTGCCAGCAGCCTGGACAAGAACACTGAAGCTTTCTTT.

This sequence joins TRBV27 and TRBJ1-1; 7 positions agree with TRBD1. Germline V gene sequence: CDR1 MNHEY, CDR2 SMNVEV (reference sequence). The CDR3 is made up of 13 amino acids. Losses at the gene ends were 6 bases for V and 6 bases for J; bases not matched to a gene: 7. CDR3 loop: CASRSRGEPEAFF. Here the CDR3 DNA reads TGTGCCAGCAGGTCCAGGGGGGAACCTGAAGCTTTCTTT.

In regard to this clone: One end of the junction does not line up with germline, which may come from a read error. The V call is TRBV6-6, the J call TRBJ2-6, with D perhaps matching TRBD2 (5 bases). Germline V gene sequence: CDR1 MNHNY, CDR2 SVGAGI (reference sequence). The CDR3 extends over 15 amino acids. The CDR3 region has the DNA TGTGCCAGCAGCGGCGGACTCTCTGAGGCCAACGTCCTGACTTTC. Protein sequence: CASSGGLSEANVLTF.

V and J are TRBV6-1 and TRBJ1-4, with D perhaps matching TRBD1 (5 bases). Trimming shortened V by 8 bases and J by 8 bases, and 12 bases separated the two germline ends. The CDR3 has 12 amino acids. The V gene's germline CDR1 is MNHNS and CDR2 SASEGT. CDR3 sequence reads: CASRQGNEKLFF. CDR3 nucleotide sequence: TGTGCCAGCCGCCAGGGTAACGAAAAACTGTTTTTT.

V gene TRBV5-1 combines with J gene TRBJ1-2; a possible D gene is TRBD1 (5 bases). CDR1 SGHRS and CDR2 YFSETQ come from the germline V gene. This CDR3 spans 15 amino acids. V lost 6 bases and J lost 3, with 18 bases in between. CDR3 nucleotides: TGCGCCAGCACCCGAGGAGGGGCGCAGGACTATGGCTACACCTTC. Amino acid sequence: CASTRGGAQDYGYTF.

The rearrangement uses TRBV27 and TRBJ2-7; D is possibly TRBD1 (5 bases). The CDR3 has 12 amino acids. Germline V CDR1 and CDR2: MNHEY, SMNVEV (reference sequence). Trimming pared 5 bases from V and 2 bases from J, leaving 7 bases between. This CDR3 reads CASSRGPYEQYF. DNA of the CDR3: TGTGCCAGCAGTAGGGGCCCCTACGAGCAGTACTTC.

Here the CDR3 DNA reads TGTGCCAGCAGCTCCGGGACTAGCTCGACAGATACGCAGTATTTT. Amino acids: CASSSGTSSTDTQYF. The chain combines TRBV7-9 with TRBJ2-3; 9 nucleotides line up with TRBD2. There are 15 residues in the CDR3. Unmatched junction bases numbered 5, after V lost 4 bases and J lost 3 bases. Germline-derived CDR1 and CDR2 are SEHNR and FQNEAQ (reference sequence).

The rearrangement joins TRBV28 to TRBJ2-7, with D unclear. CDR1 and CDR2 (germline): MDHEN, SYDVKM. The CDR3 contains 11 residues. V dropped 7 bases and J dropped 0 bases, with 4 bases sitting between them. The CDR3 DNA sequence: TGTGCCAGCATCGGCTCCTACGAGCAGTACTTC. It translates to CASIGSYEQYF.

Only one count was recorded for this clone. The chain combines TRBV5-4 with TRBJ2-1; TRBD2 matches at 11 bases. The V segment lost 0 bases and the J segment 6 bases; nucleotides outside the gene matches: 5. The V gene's germline CDR1 is SGHNT and CDR2 YYREEE (reference sequence). The CDR3 is 16 residues long. In nucleotides, the CDR3 is TGTGCCAGCAGCTTGGGCACTAGCGGGAGAACCAATGAGCAGTTCTTC. This encodes CASSLGTSGRTNEQFF.

The chain employs TRBV25-1 and TRBJ2-2; 9 bases line up with TRBD1. V dropped 6 bases and J dropped 7; count of bases not matched to a gene: 6. The CDR3 length is 14 residues. CDR1 and CDR2 from the germline V gene are MGHDK and SYGVNS. The CDR3, as DNA: TGTGCCAGCAGGGGGACAGGGCGGGACGGGGAGCTGTTTTTT. As protein: CASRGTGRDGELFF. Supplemented by reference TRBV25-1 and TRBJ2-2, the full variable domain reads EADIYQTPRYLVIGTGKKITLECSQTMGHDKMYWYQQDPGMELHLIHYSYGVNSTEKGDLSSESTVSRIRTEHFPLTLESARPSHTSQYLCASRGTGRDGELFFGEGSRLTVL.

This clone turned up a few times. V and J are TRBV5-1 and TRBJ2-5; D may be TRBD1 (7 bases). The CDR3 is made up of 13 amino acids. V dropped 7 bases and J dropped 5 bases, with 15 bases sitting between them. Germline lookup yields CDR1 SGHRS and CDR2 YFSETQ. CDR3 bases: TGCGCCAGCTTCTCGGCAGGGGGGGAGACCCAGTACTTC. Translated: CASFSAGGETQYF.

The chain couples TRBV27 to TRBJ2-2; D is ambiguous. Trimming left V 3 bases short and J 5 bases short, with 7 bases between. This CDR3 is built from 13 residues. CDR1 MNHEY and CDR2 SMNVEV come from the germline V gene (reference sequence). The CDR3 region has the DNA TGTGCCAGCAGTTTTCAGGTGACCGGGGAGCTGTTTTTT. Its translation is CASSFQVTGELFF.

This clone was observed a handful of times. The chain is built from TRBV28 and TRBJ1-1; D might be TRBD1 (6 bases). The CDR3 consists of 15 residues. V lost 2 bases and J lost 5, with 15 bases in between. Germline assignment: CDR1 MDHEN and CDR2 SYDVKM. The CDR3 bases are TGTGCCAGCAGTTTACATGACAGGCTGCTTACTGAAGCTTTCTTT. It encodes CASSLHDRLLTEAFF.

The CDR3 loop reads CASSPFNKPGNTIYF. CDR3 DNA sequence: TGCGCCAGCAGCCCATTTAACAAACCTGGAAACACCATATATTTT. The V and J genes are TRBV5-1 and TRBJ1-3; no definite D call. CDR3 length: 15 amino acids. V was pared by 4 bases and J by 2 bases, with 13 bases between. The germline CDR1 and CDR2 sequences are SGHRS and YFSETQ.

This chain connects TRBV19 to TRBJ1-5; D is unresolved. The CDR3 contains 15 residues. V was pared by 11 bases and J by 1 base, with 18 bases between. Germline loops: CDR1 LNHDA, CDR2 SQIVND (reference sequence). This CDR3 is CAVKAGQASNQPQHF. CDR3 bases: TGTGCCGTGAAGGCTGGTCAGGCCAGCAATCAGCCCCAGCATTTT.

This chain joins TRBV29-1 and TRBJ2-7, with a weak D call TRBD2 (6 bases). The CDR3 contains 11 residues. V was cut by 7 bases and J by 6 bases, with 13 bases left in between. CDR1 SQVTM and CDR2 ANQGSEA come from the germline V gene. CDR3 nucleotides: TGCAGCGGGAGGGACGCCTTCGAGCAGTACTTC. Translating it yields CSGRDAFEQYF.

The V gene is TRBV2, the J gene TRBJ1-2, with D possibly matching TRBD1 (6 bases). This CDR3 region has 11 residues. V dropped 6 bases and J dropped 6 bases, with 8 bases sitting between them. CDR1 SNHLY and CDR2 FYNNEI come from the germline V gene. DNA for the CDR3: TGTGCCAGCAGGGCAGGGGATGGCTACACCTTC. Amino acid sequence: CASRAGDGYTF.

CDR3 nucleotide sequence: TGTGCCAGCAGACACCGGGAGCTGAACACTGAAGCTTTCTTT. Translation gives CASRHRELNTEAFF. The genes are TRBV27 and TRBJ1-1; D not resolved. The CDR3 runs to 14 residues. CDR1 is MNHEY, CDR2 SMNVEV, per germline (reference sequence). V gave up 6 bases and J gave up 0 bases, with 11 bases separating them.

The chain joins TRBV2 to TRBJ2-1; D unclear. Trimming cost V 3 bases and J 3 bases, with 9 bases left between them. The CDR3 extends over 14 amino acids. Germline-derived CDR1 and CDR2 are SNHLY and FYNNEI. The CDR3 reads CASSEGERYNEQFF. The CDR3 nucleotides are TGTGCCAGCAGTGAGGGCGAACGCTACAATGAGCAGTTCTTC.

This sequence joins TRBV5-8 and TRBJ1-1, with no clear D. Germline loops: CDR1 SGHTS, CDR2 YDEGEE. The CDR3 has 14 amino acids. V dropped 3 bases and J dropped 5 bases, with 14 bases sitting between them. This chain's CDR3 is CASSYGWAQTEAFF. CDR3 DNA sequence: TGTGCCAGCAGCTATGGTTGGGCACAAACTGAAGCTTTCTTT.

V and J are TRBV19 and TRBJ2-1, with D perhaps matching TRBD2 (6 bases). There are 14 residues in the CDR3. CDR1 LNHDA and CDR2 SQIVND come from the germline V gene (reference sequence). The V end lost 0 bases, the J end lost 14 bases, and 17 bases lay between the germline ends. The CDR3 nucleotides are TGTGCCAGTAGTATAGATGGGGAGACATCGGGGGAGTTCTTC. It yields the protein CASSIDGETSGEFF.

This clone has just one count. This chain links TRBV5-1 with TRBJ2-1; 10 nucleotides match TRBD2. The CDR3 length is 17 residues. Germline V gene data show CDR1 as SGHRS and CDR2 as YFSETQ. Trimming at V came to 0 bases and at J to 2 bases, leaving 5 bases not matched to a gene. The CDR3 sequence is CASSLEASGSPYNEQFF. CDR3 nucleotide sequence: TGCGCCAGCAGCTTGGAGGCTAGCGGGAGTCCCTACAATGAGCAGTTCTTC.

This clone turned up a few times. This chain joins TRBV6-5 and TRBJ1-3; D remains ambiguous. Per the germline V gene, CDR1 is MNHEY and CDR2 is SVGAGI. V gave up 8 bases and J gave up 0 bases, with 8 bases separating them. The CDR3 contains 13 residues. The CDR3 DNA sequence: TGTGCCAGCCGAGGATCCTCTGGAAACACCATATATTTT. Its protein is CASRGSSGNTIYF.

This clone was seen just once. V gene TRBV7-9 combines with J gene TRBJ2-1, with 9 bases identical to TRBD2. J gave up 2 bases and V 1 base, and 3 bases lay outside the gene matches. The CDR3 contains 16 residues. Germline V CDR1 and CDR2: SEHNR, FQNEAQ (reference sequence). The CDR3 spells CASSLVSGSTYNEQFF. As DNA, the CDR3 is TGTGCCAGCAGCTTAGTTAGCGGGAGCACCTACAATGAGCAGTTCTTC.

This clone was seen just once. The genes are TRBV19 and TRBJ2-1; maybe TRBD2 (5 bases). The CDR3 runs 14 residues. The germline CDR1 and CDR2 sequences are LNHDA and SQIVND (reference sequence). Trimming removed 4 bases from V and 8 bases from J, with 15 bases in between. CDR3 nucleotide sequence: TGTGCCAGTAGTACTCAAAGGGAGAGGGATGAGCAGTTCTTC. Translating it yields CASSTQRERDEQFF.

The chain couples TRBV7-9 to TRBJ1-1, with D possibly matching TRBD1 (6 bases). The CDR3 runs to 14 residues. With 5 bases removed from V and 0 bases from J, the gap between germline ends came to 10 bases. Germline CDR1 SEHNR, CDR2 FQNEAQ (reference sequence). CDR3 sequence: CASSRQALNTEAFF. CDR3 nucleotide sequence: TGTGCCAGCAGCCGACAGGCCTTGAACACTGAAGCTTTCTTT.

V usage is TRBV5-1 and J usage is TRBJ2-3; possibly TRBD2 for D (6 bases). The V end lost 4 bases, the J end lost 4 bases, and 22 bases lay between the germline ends. Germline V gene data show CDR1 as SGHRS and CDR2 as YFSETQ. This CDR3 spans 17 amino acids. The CDR3 here is CASSPSSSGLPPDTQYF. CDR3 in DNA: TGCGCCAGCAGCCCAAGCAGTAGCGGATTGCCCCCAGATACGCAGTATTTT. Variable domain in full (rest from reference TRBV5-1 and TRBJ2-3): KAGVTQTPRYLIKTRGQQVTLSCSPISGHRSVSWYQQTPGQGLQFLFEYFSETQRNKGNFPGRFSGRQFSNSRSEMNVSTLELGDSALYLCASSPSSSGLPPDTQYFGPGTRLTVL.

This clone was counted once. The J gene is TRBJ2-7, the V gene TRBV4-2, with 12 bases identical to TRBD2. The J segment lost 2 bases and the V segment lost 3 bases, leaving 2 bases of the junction unmatched. The CDR3 extends over 15 amino acids. The V gene's germline CDR1 is LGHNA and CDR2 YNFKEQ. The CDR3, as DNA: TGTGCCAGCAGCCAGAGGACTAGCGGGACCTACGAGCAGTACTTC. Amino acid sequence: CASSQRTSGTYEQYF.

This clone is a singleton in its sample. V usage is TRBV6-5 and J usage is TRBJ1-1; a weak D match, TRBD1 (5 bases). The CDR3 has 14 amino acids. Germline V gives CDR1 MNHEY, CDR2 SVGAGI. Trimming took 4 bases from V and 5 from J, leaving 14 bases between them. As DNA, the CDR3 is TGTGCCAGCAGTTCCCTCAGGGTCTGGACTGAAGCTTTCTTT. This sequence encodes CASSSLRVWTEAFF.